This TCR beta chain is drawn from a study of read filtering for tumor transcriptome and immune sequencing. Study at large: Patients were 16 to 20 male and 11 to 15 female, mean age approximately 60 years, range about 45 to 85. Findings of the study overall: IR-seq captured clonotypes deeper and more reliably than RNA-seq. The sorted CD138-negative fraction was a mixed bone marrow immune population, not purified T cells.

Ten or more counts support this clonotype. Its antigen is not identified. V trimming: 1 base; J trimming: 5 bases; junction bases outside the gene matches: 5. The CDR3 is 16 amino acids. CDR1 and CDR2 (germline): SGHVS, FQNEAQ. Molecular barcoded adaptors covering alpha/delta and beta/gamma chains were used on approximately 400 ng RNA. Each CDR3 protein is one row after TCRdb ran MiXCR on the reads. Of about 21,000 distinct CDR3 sequences in the sample, less than 25% are singletons; the top ten hold less than 25%. Sequencing was done on a sample of a population of CD138-negative cells sorted from bone marrow. The sequence was collected from a donor older than 35 with multiple myeloma. The chain combines TRBV7-8 with TRBJ2-2; 9 nucleotides align to TRBD2. The CDR3 reads CASSLGHLAGTGELFF. CDR3 DNA sequence: TGTGCCAGCAGCTTAGGGCATCTAGCGGGGACCGGGGAGCTGTTTTTT.